This record covers a single T cell receptor beta chain. Its antigen is still unknown. The germline CDR1 and CDR2 sequences are MNHEY and SVGAGI. Trimming removed 7 bases from V and 2 bases from J, with 14 bases in between. This CDR3 is built from 15 residues. The data stem from a study of cytomegalovirus exposure and HLA in healthy donors. Points from the study as a whole: TCR beta sequences reportedly predicted most subjects' HLA-A and HLA-B alleles accurately. There were some public TCRs occurring in many donors, but most TCR sequences were rare.

Primers for the PCR totalled 60 Vbeta and 13 Jbeta. The repertoire was sequenced with immunoSEQ multiplex PCR; TCRdb's copy has only in-frame clones and lacks some. The sample yields around 200,000 clones, about 86% seen once. Sample: PBMCs. The source of this sequence is a woman aged 30 to 39 in good health and CMV-seronegative. J is TRBJ2-2 and V is TRBV6-5; D is perhaps TRBD2 (6 bases). Here the CDR3 DNA reads TGTGCCAGCACCTCCGGGGGTTTCAACACCGGGGAGCTGTTTTTT. Protein: CASTSGGFNTGELFF.